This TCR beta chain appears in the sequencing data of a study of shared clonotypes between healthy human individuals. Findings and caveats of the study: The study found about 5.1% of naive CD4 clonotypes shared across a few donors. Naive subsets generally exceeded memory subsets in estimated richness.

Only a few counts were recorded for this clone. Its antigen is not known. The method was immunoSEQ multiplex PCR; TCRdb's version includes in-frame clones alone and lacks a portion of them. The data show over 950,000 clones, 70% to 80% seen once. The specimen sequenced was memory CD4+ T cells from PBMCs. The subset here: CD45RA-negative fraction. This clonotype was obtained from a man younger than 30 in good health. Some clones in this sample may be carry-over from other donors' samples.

CDR3 sequence: CASRSGNQPQHF. CDR3 in DNA: TGTGCCAGCAGATCGGGAAATCAGCCCCAGCATTTT. The chain employs TRBV25-1 and TRBJ1-5, with D hard to call. Germline CDR1 and CDR2: MGHDK and SYGVNS. Trimming cost V 6 bases and J 4 bases, with 7 bases left between them. The CDR3 runs to 12 residues.